The 5 T cell receptor beta chains presented below share a single source sample, sequenced in a study of shared clonotypes between healthy human individuals. Naive CD8 cells lacked CD45RO and underwent positive selection for CCR7, leaving out terminally differentiated effector memory CD45RA+ cells. The data were produced by immunoSEQ multiplex PCR, yet TCRdb's version contains in-frame clones alone and is incomplete. The sample yields 550,000 to 750,000 clones, 92% seen once. The material sequenced was naive CD8+ T cells sorted from blood. All receptors derive from a man between 25 and 39 years old in good health.

The DNA of the CDR3 is TGTGCCAGCAGCCCCCGTTTGGGTAGCTCCTACAATGAGCAGTTCTTC. Encoded protein: CASSPRLGSSYNEQFF. The chain couples TRBV13 to TRBJ2-1; D unresolved. The V end was cut by 5 bases, the J end by 0 bases, with 14 bases between. This CDR3 contains 16 residues. Per germline, CDR1 PRHDT and CDR2 FYEKMQ (reference sequence).

V and J are TRBV27 and TRBJ2-1; D gene uncertain. Germline CDR1 and CDR2: MNHEY and SMNVEV (reference sequence). The CDR3 runs 15 residues. The V end lost 2 bases, the J end lost 2 bases, and 10 bases lay between the germline ends. CDR3 DNA: TGTGCCAGCAGTTTACTCGGCACGACCTACAATGAGCAGTTCTTC. Its translation: CASSLLGTTYNEQFF.

This clone has a handful of counts. The gene calls are TRBV19 and TRBJ2-7, with unresolved D. Germline V gives CDR1 LNHDA, CDR2 SQIVND (reference sequence). Trimming took 4 bases from V and 3 from J, leaving 13 bases between them. This CDR3 spans 14 amino acids. The CDR3 spells CASSSRLFFYEQYF. CDR3 in DNA: TGTGCCAGTAGTAGTCGATTGTTTTTCTACGAGCAGTACTTC. Together with reference TRBV19 and TRBJ2-7, the CDR3 gives the full variable domain: DGGITQSPKYLFRKEGQNVTLSCEQNLNHDAMYWYRQDPGQGLRLIYYSQIVNDFQKGDIAEGYSVSREKKESFPLTVTSAQKNPTAFYLCASSSRLFFYEQYFGPGTRLTVT.

The chain is built from TRBV6-5 and TRBJ1-2, with 7 nucleotides matching TRBD1. Germline CDR1 and CDR2: MNHEY and SVGAGI. The CDR3 spans 13 residues. V shed 4 bases, J shed 7 bases, and the junction held 6 bases outside the gene matches. CDR3 in DNA: TGTGCCAGCAGTTTCGAAGGGGGCACTGGCTACACCTTC. It encodes CASSFEGGTGYTF.

Worth noting for this clone: An end of the junction differs from the germline gene, which may be a read error. The chain is built from TRBV7-7 and TRBJ2-1, with D possibly matching TRBD2 (6 bases). The CDR3 covers 14 residues. CDR1 and CDR2 (germline): SSHAT, FNYEAQ (reference sequence). The CDR3 region has the DNA TGTGCTAGCAGCCCCGGGAGTTCCTACAATGAGCAGTTCTTC. It yields the protein CASSPGSSYNEQFF.